The next 15 T cell receptor beta chains were all read from a single sample in a study of PD-1 blockade in mismatch repair-deficient tumors. TCRdb's copy holds only in-frame clones and misses some; the assay was immunoSEQ multiplex PCR. Of roughly 17,000 clones in the sample, about 80% were seen once. Sequences were derived from PBMCs, sampled less than 25 weeks after starting pembrolizumab. Source of these receptors: an adult with mismatch repair-deficient cancer.

The chain uses TRBV5-1 and TRBJ2-1; D may be TRBD2 (7 bases). The CDR3 contains 14 residues. Per the germline V gene, CDR1 is SGHRS and CDR2 is YFSETQ. Between the trimmed V and J ends, which lost 2 bases and 5 bases, there was a span of 11 bases. The CDR3 region is CASSLQGGNNEQFF. The CDR3, as DNA: TGCGCCAGCAGCTTACAGGGAGGGAACAATGAGCAGTTCTTC.

The rearrangement links TRBV5-5 to TRBJ2-5; D call uncertain. Trimming stripped 0 bases from V and 2 bases from J, with 14 bases between. Germline CDR1 reads SGHKS; CDR2 reads YYEKEE (reference sequence). This CDR3 comprises 16 residues. The CDR3 nucleotides are TGTGCCAGCAGCTTGGGGGTTGAGCAGCGTCAAGAGACCCAGTACTTC. This translates into CASSLGVEQRQETQYF.

This rearrangement joins TRBV10-3 to TRBJ2-3, with 11 bases aligning to TRBD2. CDR3 size: 17 residues. V lost 6 bases, J lost 2 bases, and 10 bases stayed unmatched. CDR1 is ENHRY and CDR2 is SYGVKD in the germline V gene. Here the CDR3 DNA reads TGTGCCATCAGCATGCTCCCGGGACTAGCGGCCACAGATACGCAGTATTTT. Protein: CAISMLPGLAATDTQYF.

There are a few counts of this clone. The chain is built from TRBV5-1 and TRBJ2-7; 9 bases map to TRBD1. The junction had 5 bases not matched to a gene; V was cut back by 2 bases and J by 2 bases. Germline values: CDR1 SGHRS, CDR2 YFSETQ. This CDR3 has 15 residues. CDR3 loop: CASSLGTGSTYEQYF. For the CDR3, the DNA is TGCGCCAGCAGCTTAGGGACAGGGTCTACCTACGAGCAGTACTTC.

This chain joins TRBV6-1 and TRBJ2-2, with 9 bases aligning to TRBD1. Germline-derived CDR1 and CDR2 are MNHNS and SASEGT. CDR3 length: 15 residues. The trim removed 0 bases at V and 4 bases at J, leaving 0 bases unmatched. CDR3 sequence (DNA): TGTGCCAGCAGTGAAGCGGACAGGGGCACCGGGGAGCTGTTTTTT. Its protein is CASSEADRGTGELFF.

The chain is built from TRBV5-4 and TRBJ2-1; the match to TRBD2 covers 7 bases. With V trimmed by 4 bases and J by 5 bases, 15 bases remained unmatched. The CDR3 has 17 residues. The germline V gene encodes CDR1 SGHNT and CDR2 YYREEE (reference sequence). CDR3 in DNA: TGTGCCAGCAGCCCACCCGGGGGGTATATTCTCGACAATGAGCAGTTCTTC. Its translation is CASSPPGGYILDNEQFF. Using reference TRBV5-4 and TRBJ2-1 for the parts outside the CDR3, the full variable domain is ETGVTQSPTHLIKTRGQQVTLRCSSQSGHNTVSWYQQALGQGPQFIFQYYREEENGRGNFPPRFSGLQFPNYSSELNVNALELDDSALYLCASSPPGGYILDNEQFFGPGTRLTVL.

The genes are TRBV5-6 and TRBJ1-4; D may be TRBD1 (5 bases). CDR3 length: 14 residues. CDR1 SGHDT and CDR2 YYEEEE come from the germline V gene. Trimming pared 6 bases from V and 7 bases from J, leaving 16 bases between. In nucleotides, the CDR3 is TGTGCCAGCACCATCGGGTCAGGGATTGAAAAACTGTTTTTT. Protein: CASTIGSGIEKLFF.

The V and J genes are TRBV5-1 and TRBJ1-1; D may be TRBD1 (6 bases). V was shortened by 4 bases and J by 1 base, with 17 bases between the two germline ends. CDR1 SGHRS and CDR2 YFSETQ come from the germline V gene. The CDR3 sequence is 16 residues long. This chain's CDR3 is CASSPQAGDTNTEAFF. The CDR3 DNA reads as TGCGCCAGCAGCCCACAGGCAGGGGATACGAACACTGAAGCTTTCTTT.

This clone was found a few times. This chain links TRBV5-1 with TRBJ1-2, with 8 bases lining up with TRBD1. The V and J ends lost 1 base and 5 bases, in that order; junction bases with no gene match: 10. The CDR3 has 16 amino acids. Germline-derived CDR1 and CDR2 are SGHRS and YFSETQ. Written as DNA, the CDR3 is TGCGCCAGCAGCTTGTCCCGGGGACAGGTGCCATATGGCTACACCTTC. Its translation: CASSLSRGQVPYGYTF.

The genes are TRBV28 and TRBJ1-5; TRBD1 might be the D (5 bases). Deletions cut 5 bases from V and 9 bases from J, with 11 bases between. CDR1 and CDR2 (germline): MDHEN, SYDVKM. The CDR3 sequence is 12 residues long. CDR3 sequence: CASSAVGGPQHF. CDR3 sequence (DNA): TGTGCCAGCAGTGCGGTCGGGGGGCCCCAGCATTTT.

This rearrangement joins TRBV5-1 to TRBJ1-2; D is possibly TRBD1 (6 bases). The V end lost 4 bases, the J end lost 4 bases, and 14 bases lay between the germline ends. CDR3 length equals 14 residues. CDR1 SGHRS and CDR2 YFSETQ come from the germline V gene. The CDR3 spells CASSPGQSGYGYTF. The CDR3 DNA reads TGCGCCAGCAGCCCTGGACAGTCTGGCTATGGCTACACCTTC.

This clone was recorded once. This chain connects TRBV5-1 to TRBJ2-1, with TRBD2 as a possible D gene (6 bases). Germline loops: CDR1 SGHRS, CDR2 YFSETQ. The V end was cut by 2 bases, the J end by 5 bases, with 14 bases between. This CDR3 region has 15 residues. This CDR3 is CASSFPEAGHNEQFF. CDR3 sequence (DNA): TGCGCCAGCAGCTTTCCGGAAGCGGGCCACAATGAGCAGTTCTTC. Using reference TRBV5-1 and TRBJ2-1 for the parts outside the CDR3, the full variable domain is KAGVTQTPRYLIKTRGQQVTLSCSPISGHRSVSWYQQTPGQGLQFLFEYFSETQRNKGNFPGRFSGRQFSNSRSEMNVSTLELGDSALYLCASSFPEAGHNEQFFGPGTRLTVL.

The chain is built from TRBV2 and TRBJ1-5; D is perhaps TRBD1 (6 bases). Trimming left V 5 bases short and J 11 bases short, with 22 bases between. Germline CDR1 reads SNHLY; CDR2 reads FYNNEI. The CDR3 covers 15 residues. For the CDR3, the DNA is TGTGCCAGCAGTCAGGAGGTAGGGGGTGGAAGGTCCCAGCATTTT. Protein: CASSQEVGGGRSQHF.

V gene TRBV27 combines with J gene TRBJ2-3; D unclear. Trimming cost V 2 bases and J 3 bases, with 15 bases left between them. CDR3 length: 16 amino acids. Germline V CDR1 and CDR2: MNHEY, SMNVEV (reference sequence). CDR3 nucleotides: TGTGCCAGCAGTTTAACCACCCTTTTGCGTACAGATACGCAGTATTTT. Its translation is CASSLTTLLRTDTQYF.

The CDR3, as DNA: TGTGCCAGCAGCTTGGGACAGGGAGGACACATTCAGTACTTC. It yields the protein CASSLGQGGHIQYF. The chain uses TRBV5-5 and TRBJ2-4; perhaps TRBD1 as D (7 bases). V dropped 0 bases and J dropped 8 bases, with 12 bases sitting between them. Germline V gives CDR1 SGHKS, CDR2 YYEKEE (reference sequence). CDR3 length: 14 amino acids. Together with reference TRBV5-5 and TRBJ2-4, the CDR3 gives the full variable domain: DAGVTQSPTHLIKTRGQQVTLRCSPISGHKSVSWYQQVLGQGPQFIFQYYEKEERGRGNFPDRFSARQFPNYSSELNVNALLLGDSALYLCASSLGQGGHIQYFGAGTRLSVL.